The clone carrying this TCR beta chain appeared a single time. This record comes from a study of blood T cell repertoires in COVID-19. Study as a whole: Sources were T cells, B-cell-depleted T cells, or PBMCs; the material itself was cDNA or gDNA.

The authors' processing: Amplified reference gene primers provided the basis for estimating nucleated cell counts. Profiled with immunoSEQ multiplex PCR; TCRdb holds only in-frame clones, not every one. The D gene and trimming were derived from the DNA, and the V and J assignments and clone size from that table. The sample lists about 150,000 clones, nearly 80% seen once, with under 2% in the top ten. Trimming cost V 3 bases and J 5 bases, with 10 bases left between them. Germline loops: CDR1 LGHNA, CDR2 YSLEER. This CDR3 contains 13 residues. The chain is built from TRBV4-3 and TRBJ2-5; weak D call: TRBD2 (5 bases). The TCR originated in a man older than 75 with acute or convalescent COVID-19. The sequenced sample was peripheral blood. CDR3 in amino acids: CASSQVAGETQYF. The CDR3 nucleotides are TGCGCCAGCAGCCAGGTGGCGGGCGAGACCCAGTACTTC.